This TCR beta chain was profiled in a study of blood T cell repertoires in COVID-19. As for the study in general: Both acute and convalescent COVID-19 samples were obtained from the United States, Italy and Spain. Sample material is recorded as cDNA or gDNA derived from T cells, B-cell-depleted T cells, or PBMCs.

Per the original data handling: Amplification of reference gene primers was used by the study to estimate nucleated cell counts. TCRdb keeps only in-frame clones here, not all; method: immunoSEQ multiplex PCR. That table supplies the V and J calls and clone size; D and trimming were determined from the DNA. The sample has 300,000 to 400,000 clones, approximately 85% seen once. The material sequenced was peripheral blood. The receptor was isolated from a human donor in a cohort sampled during active COVID-19.

The CDR3 coding sequence is TGTGCCAGCAGCCATCGGGATACGCAGTATTTT. Its protein is CASSHRDTQYF. The rearrangement joins TRBV6-5 to TRBJ2-3; D call uncertain. There are 11 residues in the CDR3. Germline loops: CDR1 MNHEY, CDR2 SVGAGI. Trimming left V 6 bases short and J 6 bases short, with 7 bases between.